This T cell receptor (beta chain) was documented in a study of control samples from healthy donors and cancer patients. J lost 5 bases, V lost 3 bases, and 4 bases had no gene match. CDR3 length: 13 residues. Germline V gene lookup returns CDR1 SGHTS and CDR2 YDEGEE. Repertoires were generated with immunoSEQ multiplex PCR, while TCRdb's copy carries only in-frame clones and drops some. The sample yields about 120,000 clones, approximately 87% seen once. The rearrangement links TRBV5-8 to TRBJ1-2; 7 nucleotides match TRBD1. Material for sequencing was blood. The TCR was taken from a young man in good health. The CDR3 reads CASSSDRLYGYTF. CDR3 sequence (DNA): TGTGCCAGCAGCTCGGACAGGTTATATGGCTACACCTTC. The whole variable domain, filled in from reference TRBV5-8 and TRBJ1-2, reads EAGVTQSPTHLIKTRGQQATLRCSPISGHTSVYWYQQALGLGLQFLLWYDEGEERNRGNFPPRFSGRQFPNYSSELNVNALELEDSALYLCASSSDRLYGYTFGSGTRLTVV.